This TCR beta chain was obtained from a study of blood T cell repertoires in COVID-19. Study details: Some COVID-19 samples were acute and others convalescent; all came from the United States, Italy and Spain. Nucleic acid was either cDNA or gDNA, and it came from T cells, B-cell-depleted T cells, or PBMCs.

Authors' methods: Researchers report that nucleated cell counts were estimated from reference gene primer amplification. Profiled with immunoSEQ multiplex PCR; TCRdb holds only in-frame clones, not every one. That table furnishes V, J and clone size, whereas the DNA furnished D and trimming. This sample has some 130,000 clones; around 86% occur once, and the top ten carry approximately 11%. This CDR3 comprises 15 residues. CDR1 KGHSH and CDR2 LQKENI come from the germline V gene. The V end lost 3 bases, the J end lost 4 bases, and 12 bases lay between the germline ends. This clone is a singleton in its sample.

The receptor's source is a man of 80 years or more with acute or convalescent COVID-19. The chain has TRBV18 and TRBJ2-2; D gene uncertain. The specimen was peripheral blood. CDR3 coding DNA: TGTGCCAGCTCACCGAGCACGCCGGGCACCGGGGAGCTGTTTTTT. As protein: CASSPSTPGTGELFF. Supplemented by reference TRBV18 and TRBJ2-2, the full variable domain reads NAGVMQNPRHLVRRRGQEARLRCSPMKGHSHVYWYRQLPEEGLKFMVYLQKENIIDESGMPKERFSAEFPKEGPSILRIQQVVRGDSAAYFCASSPSTPGTGELFFGEGSRLTVL.